The 19 T cell receptor beta chains reported below all come from one sample, sequenced in a study of cytomegalovirus exposure and HLA in healthy donors. It was with 60 Vbeta and 13 Jbeta primers that the PCR ran. This table comes from immunoSEQ multiplex PCR, and its TCRdb copy is limited to in-frame clones, with some not included. The repertoire has around 190,000 clones, approximately 70% of them found once; the top ten carry 3.1%. Material for sequencing was PBMCs. The receptors stem from a woman in her thirties in good health and CMV-seropositive.

The V call is TRBV11-2, the J call TRBJ1-5; D is uncertain. CDR1 is SGHAT and CDR2 is FQNNGV in the germline V gene. V lost 1 base, J lost 7 bases, and 17 bases lay in between. This CDR3 is 16 amino acids long. The CDR3 coding sequence is TGTGCCAGCAGCTTAGTTGGCAGGAGGGCGGAACAGCCCCAGCATTTT. This gives the protein CASSLVGRRAEQPQHF.

The J gene is TRBJ2-1, the V gene TRBV7-2; 10 nucleotides match TRBD2. The CDR3 runs to 14 residues. Germline V CDR1 and CDR2: SGHTA, FQGNSA. V dropped 3 bases and J dropped 9; count of bases not matched to a gene: 5. This CDR3 reads CASSFKREGSEQFF. CDR3 coding DNA: TGTGCCAGCAGCTTTAAGCGGGAGGGCTCTGAGCAGTTCTTC.

The rearrangement joins TRBV19 to TRBJ1-1; 7 positions match TRBD1. Looked up from germline, CDR1 is LNHDA and CDR2 is SQIVND (reference sequence). V lost 4 bases to trimming and J lost 6 bases; unmatched junction nucleotides: 8. CDR3 length: 14 residues. CDR3 protein: CASSKARGDPEAFF. The CDR3 nucleotides read TGTGCCAGTAGTAAGGCCAGGGGGGATCCTGAAGCTTTCTTT.

The V call is TRBV6-5, the J call TRBJ1-1; unclear D gene. Trimming stripped 7 bases from V and 4 bases from J, with 7 bases between. The CDR3 length is 11 residues. Germline V gene sequence: CDR1 MNHEY, CDR2 SVGAGI. The CDR3 sequence is CASKAGTEAFF. The CDR3 bases are TGTGCCAGCAAGGCAGGCACTGAAGCTTTCTTT.

V and J are TRBV27 and TRBJ2-1; D perhaps matches TRBD1 (6 bases). In germline, CDR1 is MNHEY, CDR2 SMNVEV (reference sequence). CDR3 size: 17 residues. Trimming cost V 4 bases and J 9 bases, with 25 bases left between them. The CDR3 DNA reads as TGTGCCAGCAGTTCCTCCTCAGGGGTCAGTATGGCCAGTGAGCAGTTCTTC. This sequence encodes CASSSSSGVSMASEQFF.

This rearrangement joins TRBV5-1 to TRBJ1-5; perhaps TRBD1 as D (5 bases). Germline loops: CDR1 SGHRS, CDR2 YFSETQ. V was pared by 0 bases and J by 7 bases, with 11 bases between. This CDR3 is built from 14 residues. DNA for the CDR3: TGCGCCAGCAGCTTGGAAGTCGGGGGACAGCCCCAGCATTTT. Protein sequence: CASSLEVGGQPQHF.

The chain is built from TRBV19 and TRBJ2-7; the match to TRBD2 covers 7 bases. The germline V gene has CDR1 LNHDA and CDR2 SQIVND (reference sequence). Trimming took 1 base from V and 3 from J; bases not matched to a gene: 12. The length of the CDR3 is 17 residues. CDR3 bases: TGTGCCAGTAGTATAGGTGGAGTTCCTAGCGGTTTCTACGAGCAGTACTTC. Translating gives CASSIGGVPSGFYEQYF.

This clone has more than one count but fewer than ten. The V call is TRBV6-1, the J call TRBJ2-2; 7 nucleotides align to TRBD1. The CDR3 sequence is 14 residues long. The germline V gene has CDR1 MNHNS and CDR2 SASEGT. Trimming at V came to 5 bases and at J to 4 bases, leaving 4 bases not matched to a gene. In nucleotides, the CDR3 is TGTGCCAGCAGTTCACAGGGGATCACCGGGGAGCTGTTTTTT. It specifies CASSSQGITGELFF.

The V call is TRBV27, the J call TRBJ1-1; 7 nucleotides align to TRBD1. The CDR3 runs 13 residues. Germline V gives CDR1 MNHEY, CDR2 SMNVEV (reference sequence). The junction had 5 bases not matched to a gene; V was cut back by 5 bases and J by 5 bases. For the CDR3, the DNA is TGTGCCAGCAGTATCGACAGGGATACTGAAGCTTTCTTT. This gives the protein CASSIDRDTEAFF.

This clone was counted a few times. The chain links TRBV27 to TRBJ2-7; 11 nucleotides match TRBD1. The germline V gene has CDR1 MNHEY and CDR2 SMNVEV (reference sequence). Trimming removed 6 bases from V and 2 bases from J; junction bases left unmatched: 3. The CDR3 contains 14 residues. The chain's CDR3 is CASSRGQGAYEQYF. The CDR3 nucleotides read TGTGCCAGCAGCCGGGGACAGGGGGCCTACGAGCAGTACTTC.

A few counts support this clone. The chain joins TRBV5-1 to TRBJ2-7; 8 bases map to TRBD2. Germline CDR1 and CDR2: SGHRS and YFSETQ. The CDR3 totals 16 residues. Germline trimming cut 9 bases from V and 3 bases from J; bases unmatched to any gene: 17. CDR3 in DNA: TGCGCCATCGAAGGTGGTAGCGGGGACCCCTTCTACGAGCAGTACTTC. This gives the protein CAIEGGSGDPFYEQYF. The variable domain in full, completed from reference TRBV5-1 and TRBJ2-7, reads KAGVTQTPRYLIKTRGQQVTLSCSPISGHRSVSWYQQTPGQGLQFLFEYFSETQRNKGNFPGRFSGRQFSNSRSEMNVSTLELGDSALYLCAIEGGSGDPFYEQYFGPGTRLTVT.

This clone has just a few counts. The V and J genes are TRBV7-9 and TRBJ1-3, with 7 bases lining up with TRBD1. The junction had 6 bases not matched to a gene; V was cut back by 1 base and J by 0 bases. CDR1 is SEHNR and CDR2 is FQNEAQ in the germline V gene (reference sequence). The CDR3 loop spans 17 amino acids. CDR3 bases: TGTGCCAGCAGCTTAGGGCAGGGGGTGCTCTCTGGAAACACCATATATTTT. This sequence encodes CASSLGQGVLSGNTIYF.

CDR3: CASSATQGLYQPQHF. The CDR3 DNA reads TGTGCCAGTAGTGCCACACAGGGGCTCTATCAGCCCCAGCATTTT. The J gene is TRBJ1-5, the V gene TRBV19, with 7 bases lining up with TRBD1. Germline V gene data show CDR1 as LNHDA and CDR2 as SQIVND (reference sequence). CDR3 length: 15 residues. The V gene end was trimmed by 5 bases and the J gene end by 5 bases; junction bases not matched to a gene: 9.

The V and J genes are TRBV11-2 and TRBJ1-1; 9 positions agree with TRBD1. The CDR3 totals 14 residues. Looked up from germline, CDR1 is SGHAT and CDR2 is FQNNGV. V was clipped by 11 bases and J by 8 bases; unmatched bases: 15. The CDR3 bases are TGTGCCTATGGGACAGGGTTAAATCCGGAGGAAGCTTTCTTT. Protein: CAYGTGLNPEEAFF.

The V call is TRBV5-4, the J call TRBJ1-4; TRBD1 might be the D (5 bases). Germline V gives CDR1 SGHNT, CDR2 YYREEE (reference sequence). The V and J ends lost 4 bases and 8 bases respectively, with 15 bases between them. This CDR3 is 14 amino acids long. CDR3 nucleotides: TGTGCCAGCAGCCCTCCCGGGGGGGGAGAAAAACTGTTTTTT. It codes for CASSPPGGGEKLFF.

V gene TRBV6-5 combines with J gene TRBJ2-3; 10 nucleotides line up with TRBD2. CDR1 is MNHEY and CDR2 is SVGAGI in the germline V gene. Trimming took 10 bases from V and 5 from J; bases not matched to a gene: 9. The CDR3 is 14 amino acids. In DNA, the CDR3 is TGTGCCACCCGTCTAGCGGGAGTTAAAGATACGCAGTATTTT. Protein product: CATRLAGVKDTQYF.

The J gene is TRBJ1-1, the V gene TRBV6-5; D is possibly TRBD1 (5 bases). Trimming took 0 bases from V and 5 from J, leaving 10 bases between them. Germline V lookup: CDR1 MNHEY, CDR2 SVGAGI. CDR3 size: 14 residues. The CDR3 bases are TGTGCCAGCAGTTACTCGGCAGGGTTGACTGAAGCTTTCTTT. Translated: CASSYSAGLTEAFF.

A few counts support this clone. The V gene is TRBV19, the J gene TRBJ1-2, with D perhaps TRBD1 (5 bases). CDR1 is LNHDA and CDR2 is SQIVND in the germline V gene (reference sequence). V lost 5 bases, J lost 3 bases, and 19 bases lay in between. The CDR3 runs to 16 residues. CDR3 in DNA: TGTGCCAGTAGTGAACGCTCTGGAGGGGTATACTATGGCTACACCTTC. Its protein is CASSERSGGVYYGYTF.

The rearrangement links TRBV6-5 to TRBJ1-4, with D perhaps TRBD1 (6 bases). CDR1 is MNHEY, CDR2 SVGAGI, per germline. The V end was cut by 0 bases, the J end by 7 bases, with 9 bases between. CDR3 length: 14 amino acids. The CDR3 DNA sequence: TGTGCCAGCAGTTACTCGGGGGCGGGTGAAAAACTGTTTTTT. Translated, it gives CASSYSGAGEKLFF.